This T cell receptor beta chain was sequenced in a study of OX40 agonist ivuxolimab in advanced cancers. Regarding the complete study: Ivuxolimab was an agonistic, fully human IgG2 monoclonal antibody directed against OX40 (CD134), a costimulatory receptor. Intravenous ivuxolimab was administered to patients every 2 weeks at six dose levels: 0.01, 0.1, 0.3, 1.5, 3 and 10 mg/kg. Among the roughly 52 dose-escalation patients, about 19 had hepatocellular carcinoma, about 15 melanoma, 9 renal cell carcinoma and 9 head and neck cancer. In the dose-escalation cohort, around four fifths of patients were male, and the mean age was approximately 60 years with a range of roughly 20 to 85. Patients were allowed to have had prior anti-PD-1, anti-PD-L1 or anti-CTLA-4 therapy, and about 40% of the dose-escalation patients had been treated with checkpoint inhibitors. Three dose-escalation patients achieved partial responses, one with hepatocellular carcinoma and two with cutaneous melanoma. Peripheral TCRbeta sequencing aimed to test whether ivuxolimab altered TCR sequence diversity and caused clonal T-cell expansion. The paper reports the monotherapy dose-escalation portion (N of about 50 patients) of the phase I ivuxolimab trial. Study-level results and caveats: In the 0.1-3.0 mg/kg groups, partial responders had among the lowest normalized peripheral clonal expansion, particularly in CD8+ T cells. The antigen specificity of the peripheral T cells that underwent clonal expansion was not determined. On average, CD8+ T cells showed more expanded clones than CD4+ T cells after ivuxolimab. At doses of 0.1 to 3.0 mg/kg, clonal expansion of both CD4+ and CD8+ T cells in blood was seen between baseline and week 6. Low levels of normalized T-cell clonal expansion were also shown by some nonresponding patients.

V is reduced by 3 bases and J by 0 bases, leaving a spacing of 14 bases between them. For CDR1 and CDR2, the germline V gene lists MNHNS and SASEGT. From the cysteine up to the phenylalanine, the CDR3 has a length of 16 residues. The sequence is cut down to CDR3 DNA, 48 bases in frame from base 1. To sequence the TCRbeta CDR3 region, genomic DNA was isolated from the sorted cells. The immunoSEQ Assay was used for sequencing of TCRbeta CDR3 regions. Here the immuneACCESS table is served through TCRdb, limited to in-frame sequences with V and J called. Missing clones are a known gap in these copies; in checked studies unresolved V genes cover under half, and the rest lacks a known reason. In this sample the table shows around 83,000 clones, approximately 84% of which occur a single time. The top ten clones comprise approximately 7% of the sample. This clone was counted at least ten times. The clone's antigen remains unknown. The sample holds no much larger clone one base away, and base qualities are not on file.

Patients with autoimmune disease history or receiving systemic immunosuppression were excluded from the trial. Peripheral blood for TCR sequencing was collected from all dose cohorts at baseline, on cycle 4 day 1, and on cycle 7 day 1. Samples were obtained from an open-label, multicenter, first-in-human phase I dose-escalation trial of ivuxolimab. Adults with locally advanced or metastatic melanoma, renal cell, hepatocellular, or head and neck squamous cell carcinoma were enrolled in the trial. Before TCR sequencing, CD4+ T cells and CD8+ T cells were sorted from peripheral blood as separate populations.

The receptor's source is an adult with an advanced solid tumor such as melanoma, head and neck, liver or kidney cancer. The sequencing used CD4+ or CD8+ T cells sorted from blood, collected in a trial of the OX40 agonist ivuxolimab. The sequence links TRBV6-1 to TRBJ1-1; perhaps TRBD1 is the D gene, with 6 bases matching. Here is the DNA: TGTGCCAGCAGTGACCCAGGGGTGACCATGAACACTGAAGCTTTCTTT. This is translated as CASSDPGVTMNTEAFF.